One sample yielded the 9 T cell receptor beta chains listed below, sequenced in a study of blood T cell repertoires in COVID-19. Clones were sequenced by immunoSEQ multiplex PCR, and TCRdb holds only the in-frame ones, with some missing. The sample yields 60,000 to 65,000 clones, less than 80% seen once. Sequencing was performed on peripheral blood. These TCRs come from a man between 60 and 75 years old with acute or convalescent COVID-19.

To note about this clone: Its ends do not fully match the called genes, so a read error is possible. The rearrangement uses TRBV27 and TRBJ2-7; D remains ambiguous. CDR1 is MNHEY and CDR2 is SMNVEV in the germline V gene (reference sequence). The CDR3 spans 10 residues. CDR3 amino acids: CASSSDPRLF. CDR3 in DNA: TGTGCCAGCAGTTCTGATCCTAGGCTCTTC.

This chain connects TRBV18 to TRBJ2-5, with 7 bases lining up with TRBD2. With V trimmed by 1 base and J by 5 bases, 4 bases remained unmatched. The CDR3 runs to 14 residues. Per germline, CDR1 KGHSH and CDR2 LQKENI. The CDR3 nucleotides are TGTGCCAGCTCACCACAAGGACTAGTCGAGACCCAGTACTTC. Protein: CASSPQGLVETQYF.

The gene calls are TRBV10-3 and TRBJ2-1, with D perhaps TRBD2 (6 bases). This CDR3 contains 16 residues. The V gene lost 4 bases and the J gene lost 6 bases, with 19 bases spanning the gap. In germline, CDR1 is ENHRY, CDR2 SYGVKD. The CDR3 here is CAISVGISRGSNEQFF. The CDR3 bases are TGTGCCATCAGTGTCGGGATCTCCCGGGGGAGCAATGAGCAGTTCTTC.

The chain employs TRBV19 and TRBJ1-5, with 7 positions matching TRBD1. Trimming removed 5 bases from V and 6 bases from J; junction bases left unmatched: 7. The germline gives CDR1 LNHDA, CDR2 SQIVND (reference sequence). CDR3 length: 14 amino acids. The CDR3 nucleotides read TGTGCCAGTAGTGCCTACAACAGGGGTCAGCCCCAGCATTTT. Its protein product is CASSAYNRGQPQHF.

This chain uses TRBV19 with TRBJ2-5; 13 bases are shared with TRBD2. The germline V gene encodes CDR1 LNHDA and CDR2 SQIVND (reference sequence). Losses at the gene ends were 6 bases for V and 6 bases for J; bases not matched to a gene: 7. The CDR3 extends over 15 amino acids. CDR3 sequence (DNA): TGTGCCAGTAGCTTGGGGACTAGCGGGATGCAGACCCAGTACTTC. Protein: CASSLGTSGMQTQYF.

The V and J genes are TRBV28 and TRBJ2-4; 8 bases align to TRBD1. The germline gives CDR1 MDHEN, CDR2 SYDVKM. Germline trimming cut 6 bases from V and 6 bases from J; bases unmatched to any gene: 7. The CDR3 covers 14 residues. CDR3 in amino acids: CASSARGLRNIQYF. CDR3 DNA sequence: TGTGCCAGCAGCGCCAGGGGGCTGAGAAACATTCAGTACTTC.

For this clone: Its ends do not fully match the called genes, so a read error is possible. The chain couples TRBV5-6 to TRBJ2-7; 7 bases are a match to TRBD2. This CDR3 region has 15 residues. Germline CDR1 reads SGHDT; CDR2 reads YYEEEE. CDR3 sequence: CASSSPGLYTYEQYF. For the CDR3, the DNA is TGTGCCAGCAGCTCCCCGGGACTATATACCTACGAGCAGTACTTT.

The chain couples TRBV18 to TRBJ1-2, with D unclear. This CDR3 region has 13 residues. Germline CDR1 KGHSH, CDR2 LQKENI. The V gene lost 2 bases and the J gene lost 7 bases, with 11 bases spanning the gap. The CDR3: CASSPEAVVGYTF. CDR3 DNA: TGTGCCAGCTCACCAGAGGCCGTTGTTGGCTACACCTTC. Full variable domain (rest looked up from reference TRBV18 and TRBJ1-2): NAGVMQNPRHLVRRRGQEARLRCSPMKGHSHVYWYRQLPEEGLKFMVYLQKENIIDESGMPKERFSAEFPKEGPSILRIQQVVRGDSAAYFCASSPEAVVGYTFGSGTRLTVV.

The chain links TRBV29-1 to TRBJ1-3, with a possible D match to TRBD1 (5 bases). The CDR3 runs to 14 residues. V was trimmed by 6 bases and J by 2 bases, leaving 14 bases between them. Germline V gives CDR1 SQVTM, CDR2 ANQGSEA. In nucleotides, the CDR3 is TGCAGCGTCCTCCAAAGCAGGGCTGGAAACACCATATATTTT. Encoded protein: CSVLQSRAGNTIYF.